This is a list of T cell receptor beta chains from one sample in a study of CD8 T cells in Susac syndrome. TCRdb passed the immunoSEQ multiplex PCR reads through MiXCR, listing each CDR3 protein once. The sample has about 120,000 distinct CDR3 sequences, 85% to 95% seen once. Sequencing input: CD8+ T cells from PBMCs. The receptors originated from a human donor in good health. CDR3s include the opening cysteine and the closing phenylalanine or tryptophan. A D gene is named only where the DNA matches it firmly. The size field is filled for only some rows; it gives once, few, many or a size class.

V: TRBV20-1
size: .
D: .
J: TRBJ1-1
CDR3: CSARSTEAFF
DNA: TGCAGTGCTAGGAGCACTGAAGCTTTCTTT

V: TRBV6-5
size: .
D: TRBD1
J: TRBJ2-7
CDR3: CASSWTGGYEQYF
DNA: TGTGCCAGCAGTTGGACAGGGGGGTACGAGCAGTACTTC

V: TRBV6-2/TRBV6-3
size: .
D: .
J: TRBJ1-2
CDR3: CASGPENYYGYTF
DNA: TGTGCCAGCGGGCCGGAAAATTACTATGGCTACACCTTC

V: TRBV25-1
size: .
D: TRBD2
J: TRBJ2-1
CDR3: CASSESSTSGSRDEQFF
DNA: TGTGCCAGCAGTGAATCTTCTACTAGCGGGAGTAGGGATGAGCAGTTCTTC

V: TRBV6-2/TRBV6-3
size: .
D: .
J: TRBJ2-5
CDR3: CASSYQALLKETQYF
DNA: TGTGCCAGCAGTTACCAAGCCCTATTGAAAGAGACCCAGTACTTC

V: TRBV29-1
size: .
D: .
J: TRBJ1-1
CDR3: CSVRQTNTEAFF
DNA: TGCAGCGTTCGACAGACTAACACTGAAGCTTTCTTT

V: TRBV9
size: .
D: TRBD1
J: TRBJ1-1
CDR3: CASRNLQGASTEAFF
DNA: TGTGCCAGCAGGAACCTACAGGGGGCATCGACTGAAGCTTTCTTT

V: TRBV20-1
size: .
D: TRBD2
J: TRBJ2-1
CDR3: CSAKKSGTPYNEQFF
DNA: TGCAGTGCTAAAAAAAGCGGGACTCCCTACAATGAGCAGTTCTTC

V: TRBV6-2/TRBV6-3
size: .
D: TRBD1
J: TRBJ2-5
CDR3: CASSFRIRGQGSETQYF
DNA: TGTGCCAGCAGTTTCCGAATACGTGGACAGGGCTCGGAGACCCAGTACTTC

V: TRBV18
size: .
D: .
J: TRBJ2-5
CDR3: CASSPLGAREETQYF
DNA: TGTGCCAGCTCACCACTGGGGGCTAGGGAAGAGACCCAGTACTTC

V: TRBV10-3
size: .
D: TRBD2
J: TRBJ2-7
CDR3: CAISSPERESPYEQYF
DNA: TGTGCCATCAGTAGTCCAGAGCGGGAGTCACCCTACGAGCAGTACTTC

V: TRBV29-1
size: .
D: .
J: TRBJ1-5
CDR3: CSVDIGEGQPQHF
DNA: TGCAGCGTTGATATCGGGGAAGGTCAGCCCCAGCATTTT

V: TRBV7-9
size: once
D: .
J: TRBJ2-7
CDR3: CASSSLGGQEGIYEQYF
DNA: TGTGCCAGCAGCTCGCTCGGAGGACAGGAGGGCATCTACGAGCAGTACTTC

V: TRBV29-1
size: .
D: .
J: TRBJ1-5
CDR3: CSVGAGAAQPQHF
DNA: TGCAGCGTTGGGGCGGGGGCGGCTCAGCCCCAGCATTTT

V: TRBV5-6
size: .
D: TRBD2
J: TRBJ2-3
CDR3: CASSLGLAGRTDTQYF
DNA: TGTGCCAGCAGCTTAGGACTAGCGGGGCGCACAGATACGCAGTATTTT

V: TRBV19
size: .
D: .
J: TRBJ2-7
CDR3: CASGTYEQYF
DNA: TGTGCCAGTGGGACCTACGAGCAGTACTTC

V: TRBV5-1
size: .
D: .
J: TRBJ1-1
CDR3: CASSRDRGGLNTEAFF
DNA: TGCGCCAGCAGCCGAGATAGGGGCGGATTAAACACTGAAGCTTTCTTT

V: TRBV7-9
size: .
D: TRBD2
J: TRBJ2-7
CDR3: CASSPGLAAPYEQYF
DNA: TGTGCCAGCAGCCCAGGTCTAGCGGCTCCCTACGAGCAGTACTTC

V: TRBV19
size: .
D: .
J: TRBJ2-5
CDR3: CASRQVAGSPETQYF
DNA: TGTGCCAGTCGACAGGTAGCGGGTTCCCCAGAGACCCAGTACTTC

V: TRBV4-3
size: .
D: TRBD1
J: TRBJ1-6
CDR3: CASSRDRGSPNSPLHF
DNA: TGCGCCAGCAGCCGGGACAGGGGCAGCCCAAATTCACCCCTCCACTTT

V: TRBV27
size: .
D: TRBD1
J: TRBJ1-1
CDR3: CASSFPGTAAFF
DNA: TGTGCCAGCAGTTTCCCCGGGACAGCTGCTTTCTTT

V: TRBV30
size: .
D: TRBD2
J: TRBJ2-2
CDR3: CAWTRAGTSGSGGELFF
DNA: TGTGCCTGGACCCGAGCGGGGACTAGCGGGAGTGGCGGGGAGCTGTTTTTT

V: TRBV25-1
size: .
D: .
J: TRBJ2-7
CDR3: CASSEGPYEQYF
DNA: TGTGCCAGCAGTGAGGGGCCCTACGAGCAGTACTTC

V: TRBV4-1
size: .
D: .
J: TRBJ1-1
CDR3: CASSQGPPTEAFF
DNA: TGCGCCAGCAGCCAAGGGCCACCAACTGAAGCTTTCTTT

V: TRBV12-3/TRBV12-4
size: .
D: .
J: TRBJ1-2
CDR3: CASRPTVAYGYTF
DNA: TGTGCCAGCAGGCCGACGGTCGCCTATGGCTACACCTTC

V: TRBV4-3
size: .
D: TRBD2
J: TRBJ2-1
CDR3: CASSQPPLAGGLGEQFF
DNA: TGCGCCAGCAGCCAACCCCCGCTAGCGGGGGGGCTGGGGGAGCAGTTCTTC

V: TRBV5-4
size: .
D: TRBD2
J: TRBJ2-1
CDR3: CASSDTSGGKTVQFF
DNA: TGTGCCAGCAGCGATACTAGCGGGGGAAAAACGGTGCAGTTCTTC

V: TRBV21-1
size: .
D: .
J: TRBJ2-3
CDR3: CASRLLPNSRTDTQYF
DNA: TGTGCCAGCAGGCTCCTTCCAAATAGTAGGACAGATACGCAGTATTTT

V: TRBV5-6
size: .
D: .
J: TRBJ2-1
CDR3: CASRAGTIYNEQFF
DNA: TGTGCCAGCAGGGCCGGGACAATCTACAATGAGCAGTTCTTC

V: TRBV7-2
size: .
D: .
J: TRBJ1-2
CDR3: CASSLVAGTHGYTF
DNA: TGTGCCAGCAGCTTAGTTGCAGGGACTCATGGCTACACCTTC

V: TRBV18
size: .
D: .
J: TRBJ1-2
CDR3: CASSPGTDGYGYTF
DNA: TGTGCCAGCTCACCAGGAACGGACGGCTATGGCTACACCTTC

V: TRBV6-2/TRBV6-3
size: .
D: TRBD1
J: TRBJ1-2
CDR3: CASSRTQGAPGYTF
DNA: TGTGCCAGCAGTCGGACACAGGGGGCGCCTGGCTACACCTTC

V: TRBV27
size: .
D: .
J: TRBJ1-2
CDR3: CASSFSPRGETEGYTF
DNA: TGTGCCAGCAGTTTTTCCCCCCGGGGGGAGACGGAGGGCTACACCTTC

V: TRBV19
size: .
D: TRBD1
J: TRBJ1-2
CDR3: CASSAHGQGNLDYTF
DNA: TGTGCCAGTAGTGCCCACGGACAGGGGAACTTAGACTACACCTTC

V: TRBV7-3
size: .
D: .
J: TRBJ1-5
CDR3: CASSLYGGSQPQHF
DNA: TGTGCCAGCAGCTTATATGGGGGGAGTCAGCCCCAGCATTTT

V: TRBV29-1
size: .
D: TRBD2
J: TRBJ2-5
CDR3: CSVEGTSGGTETQYF
DNA: TGCAGCGTTGAAGGGACTAGCGGGGGGACAGAGACCCAGTACTTC

V: TRBV13
size: .
D: .
J: TRBJ1-3
CDR3: CASSLRSFGNTIYF
DNA: TGTGCCAGCAGCTTACGAAGTTTTGGAAACACCATATATTTT

V: TRBV3-1
size: .
D: TRBD2
J: TRBJ2-2
CDR3: CASSHGTSGRVGTGELFF
DNA: TGTGCCAGCAGCCACGGGACTAGCGGGAGGGTGGGGACCGGGGAGCTGTTTTTT

V: TRBV5-1
size: .
D: TRBD1
J: TRBJ2-1
CDR3: CASSLGTGWYNEQFF
DNA: TGCGCCAGCAGCTTGGGGACAGGGTGGTACAATGAGCAGTTCTTC